The T cell receptor beta chain described here comes from a study of cytomegalovirus exposure and HLA in healthy donors. V was pared by 8 bases and J by 3 bases, with 13 bases between. Germline values: CDR1 MNHEY, CDR2 SVGAGI. The CDR3 extends over 14 amino acids. This PCR relied on a set of 60 Vbeta primers and 13 Jbeta primers. Produced via immunoSEQ multiplex PCR; TCRdb's table is partial and in-frame only. The data show fewer than 75,000 clones, and the top ten clones hold about a sixth. Notes on this clone: Its antigen is currently unknown.

Whole-study results and caveats: Later genetic work tied a missense DCLRE1C variant to beta-chain V and J trimming. Immune exposure information available was restricted to CMV serostatus. Later analysis found that TCR beta chains associated with HLA were more clonally expanded than other, equally common chains. Previously analyzed data showed that most TCR beta V segments were productive at a frequency of about 90% or about 30%.

The sample consisted of PBMCs. The chain links TRBV6-5 to TRBJ1-4, with D maybe TRBD1 (6 bases). This TCR was recovered from a boy between 10 and 17 years old in good health and CMV-seronegative. The CDR3 nucleotides are TGTGCCAGCGGGGGGGCAAATGCTAATGAAAAACTGTTTTTT. Protein sequence: CASGGANANEKLFF.